The 20 T cell receptor beta chains reported below all come from one sample, sequenced in a study of blood T cell repertoires in COVID-19. Here immunoSEQ multiplex PCR was the method, and the copy in TCRdb shows in-frame clones only, minus some. The sample records roughly 300,000 clones, around 90% being singletons. Material: PBMCs or T cells enriched from blood (not recorded which). These receptors originate from a woman aged 30 to 39 who had recovered from COVID-19.

The V and J genes are TRBV1 and TRBJ1-5; the DNA was not used to check the table's D call, TRBD1. TRBV1 is a listed pseudogene. The CDR3 sequence is 17 residues long. The CDR3 spells CTSSQKNRDNHNQPQHF. CDR3 nucleotide sequence: TGCACCAGCAGCCAAAAAAACCGGGACAACCACAATCAGCCCCAGCATTTT.

This clone occurred once. The chain is built from TRBV20-1 and TRBJ2-5; D is perhaps TRBD2 (6 bases). The germline CDR1 and CDR2 sequences are DFQATT and SNEGSKA (reference sequence). V shed 5 bases and J shed 5 bases, with 9 bases lying between them. The CDR3 is 11 amino acids. The CDR3 DNA reads as TGCAGTGCTGCGGGGATCGAGACCCAGTACTTC. This gives the protein CSAAGIETQYF.

The gene calls are TRBV30 and TRBJ1-2, with 10 bases identical to TRBD1. This CDR3 is built from 16 residues. V dropped 2 bases and J dropped 1; count of bases not matched to a gene: 7. CDR1 and CDR2 from the germline V gene are GTSNPN and SVGIG (reference sequence). CDR3 sequence (DNA): TGTGCCTGGAGTCGCCCGCGGACAGGGGGTAACTATGGCTACACCTTC. Its translation is CAWSRPRTGGNYGYTF.

The genes are TRBV24-1 and TRBJ2-1, with 7 bases fitting TRBD2. The CDR3 contains 17 residues. The V segment lost 9 bases and the J segment 2 bases; nucleotides outside the gene matches: 15. Germline V gene sequence: CDR1 KGHDR, CDR2 SFDVKD. This CDR3 is CATRPLDLAEPYNEQFF. The CDR3 DNA follows: TGTGCCACCCGCCCTCTGGACCTAGCGGAACCCTACAATGAGCAGTTCTTC.

A single count supports this clone. V and J are TRBV15 and TRBJ2-7; TRBD2 matches 8 bases. Germline values: CDR1 LNHNV, CDR2 YYDKDF (reference sequence). The CDR3 has 17 residues. V lost 0 bases, J lost 1 base, and 8 bases stayed unmatched. The CDR3 loop is CATSRDISGSISYEQYF. As DNA, the CDR3 is TGTGCCACCAGCAGAGATATCAGCGGGAGTATATCCTACGAGCAGTACTTC.

The genes are TRBV19 and TRBJ2-6, with 7 bases that match TRBD1. Germline-derived CDR1 and CDR2 are LNHDA and SQIVND (reference sequence). The V and J ends lost 3 bases and 3 bases, in that order; junction bases with no gene match: 5. The CDR3 has 16 amino acids. The CDR3 region has the DNA TGTGCCAGTAGTATGACAGGGTTTGATGGGGCCAACGTCCTGACTTTC. The encoded protein is CASSMTGFDGANVLTF.

The chain couples TRBV7-8 to TRBJ2-7; tentatively, D is TRBD1 (6 bases). The V and J ends lost 1 base and 4 bases respectively, with 11 bases between them. This CDR3 region has 14 residues. Looked up from germline, CDR1 is SGHVS and CDR2 is FQNEAQ. CDR3 protein: CASSLGGQGYEQYF. CDR3 nucleotide sequence: TGTGCCAGCAGCTTAGGGGGGCAGGGGTACGAGCAGTACTTC.

This clone was picked up a small number of times. The chain is built from TRBV5-8 and TRBJ1-1; D is possibly TRBD1 (6 bases). The CDR3 has 14 amino acids. V dropped 6 bases and J dropped 4 bases, with 16 bases sitting between them. Germline loops: CDR1 SGHTS, CDR2 YDEGEE. CDR3 protein: CASTRQDVFTEAFF. The CDR3 DNA is TGTGCCAGCACCCGACAGGACGTTTTCACTGAAGCTTTCTTT.

The chain has TRBV19 and TRBJ2-5; tentative D call: TRBD1 (6 bases). CDR1 and CDR2 from the germline V gene are LNHDA and SQIVND (reference sequence). This CDR3 spans 14 amino acids. V dropped 3 bases and J dropped 2 bases, with 10 bases sitting between them. CDR3 in amino acids: CASSIMTGQETQYF. As DNA, the CDR3 is TGTGCCAGTAGTATCATGACAGGACAAGAGACCCAGTACTTC.

V usage is TRBV10-1 and J usage is TRBJ2-1; the match to TRBD2 covers 7 bases. The CDR3 length is 14 residues. Germline values: CDR1 WNHNN, CDR2 SYGVQD (reference sequence). The junction had 6 bases not matched to a gene; V was cut back by 3 bases and J by 7 bases. The CDR3 sequence is CASSDWRGGNEQFF. CDR3 sequence (DNA): TGCGCCAGCAGTGACTGGCGGGGAGGGAATGAGCAGTTCTTC.

V gene TRBV4-3 combines with J gene TRBJ1-3; D is unresolved. The CDR3 runs 15 residues. Germline loops: CDR1 LGHNA, CDR2 YSLEER. Trimming left V 2 bases short and J 0 bases short, with 8 bases between. CDR3 DNA sequence: TGCGCCAGCAGCCAATCGCAGAACTCTGGAAACACCATATATTTT. This gives the protein CASSQSQNSGNTIYF.

This chain joins TRBV5-6 and TRBJ2-1; D gene unclear. This CDR3 has 16 amino acids. V was trimmed by 2 bases and J by 4 bases, leaving 16 bases between them. Germline CDR1 SGHDT, CDR2 YYEEEE. The CDR3 is CASSFAPLSVYNEQFF. CDR3 bases: TGTGCCAGCAGCTTCGCACCCCTCAGCGTATACAATGAGCAGTTCTTC.

The chain links TRBV7-9 to TRBJ2-7; 11 bases line up with TRBD2. Germline V gene sequence: CDR1 SEHNR, CDR2 FQNEAQ (reference sequence). The CDR3 runs 15 residues. V shed 3 bases, J shed 1 base, and the junction held 2 bases outside the gene matches. The CDR3 loop is CASSFTSGGSYEQYF. Here the CDR3 DNA reads TGTGCCAGCAGCTTTACTAGCGGGGGTTCCTACGAGCAGTACTTC.

V gene TRBV9 combines with J gene TRBJ2-7; TRBD2 aligns across 13 bases. CDR3 length: 15 amino acids. V trimming: 4 bases; J trimming: 5 bases; junction bases outside the gene matches: 6. CDR1 is SGDLS, CDR2 YYNGEE, per germline. The CDR3 coding sequence is TGTGCCAGCAGCCCCAGGACTAGCGGGAGTAACGAGCAGTACTTC. Translated, it gives CASSPRTSGSNEQYF.

This clone appeared a single time. The chain employs TRBV7-9 and TRBJ1-1; the D gene is possibly TRBD1 (6 bases). CDR1 SEHNR and CDR2 FQNEAQ come from the germline V gene (reference sequence). Trimming removed 5 bases at V and 3 bases at J, with 13 bases between. This CDR3 contains 14 residues. The CDR3 region is CASSKQGFDTEAFF. CDR3 DNA: TGTGCCAGCAGCAAACAGGGATTCGACACTGAAGCTTTCTTT.

The chain links TRBV28 to TRBJ1-2, with 9 bases that match TRBD1. The germline gives CDR1 MDHEN, CDR2 SYDVKM. This CDR3 has 11 amino acids. Losses at the gene ends were 8 bases for V and 9 bases for J; bases not matched to a gene: 4. The CDR3 DNA sequence: TGTGCCAGCCGGGACAGGGAAAGCTACACCTTC. It specifies CASRDRESYTF.

The chain has TRBV6-5 and TRBJ2-3, with a weak D call TRBD2 (6 bases). The CDR3 length is 15 residues. V was pared by 0 bases and J by 6 bases, with 13 bases between. Germline V gives CDR1 MNHEY, CDR2 SVGAGI. CDR3 bases: TGTGCCAGCAGTTACTCATTGGCGGGAAGCGATACGCAGTATTTT. Translation: CASSYSLAGSDTQYF.

The chain employs TRBV15 and TRBJ2-5; possibly TRBD2 for D (6 bases). CDR1 and CDR2 from the germline V gene are LNHNV and YYDKDF (reference sequence). This CDR3 has 16 residues. Trimming removed 0 bases at V and 2 bases at J, with 13 bases between. Here the CDR3 reads CATSRDFRGNQETQYF. The CDR3 DNA is TGTGCCACCAGCAGAGATTTCCGGGGGAATCAAGAGACCCAGTACTTC.

The rearrangement joins TRBV5-1 to TRBJ2-1, with 11 bases identical to TRBD2. The germline gives CDR1 SGHRS, CDR2 YFSETQ. This CDR3 is built from 15 residues. The J segment lost 5 bases and the V segment lost 4 bases, leaving 5 bases of the junction unmatched. The CDR3 DNA sequence: TGCGCCAGCAGCACCGGACTAGCGGGCAACAATGAGCAGTTCTTC. Translated, it gives CASSTGLAGNNEQFF.

CDR3 in amino acids: CASSESGGLNQPQHF. CDR3 in DNA: TGCGCCAGCAGTGAGTCAGGAGGGTTGAATCAGCCCCAGCATTTT. This rearrangement joins TRBV10-2 to TRBJ1-5; D not resolved. The CDR3 extends over 15 amino acids. Germline V gives CDR1 WSHSY, CDR2 SAAADI. The V gene lost 0 bases and the J gene lost 4 bases, with 10 bases spanning the gap.